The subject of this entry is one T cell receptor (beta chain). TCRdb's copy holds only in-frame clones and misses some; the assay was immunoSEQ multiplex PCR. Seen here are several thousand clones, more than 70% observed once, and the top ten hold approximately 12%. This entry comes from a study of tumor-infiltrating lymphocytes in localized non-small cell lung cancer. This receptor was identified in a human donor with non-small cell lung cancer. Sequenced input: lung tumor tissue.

DNA of the CDR3: TGTGCCAGCACCAGGACGGTCTCTGGAAACACCATATATTTT. Encoded protein: CASTRTVSGNTIYF. The genes are TRBV7-8 and TRBJ1-3; D call uncertain. The germline gives CDR1 SGHVS, CDR2 FQNEAQ. Trimming removed 7 bases from V and 0 bases from J, with 10 bases in between. The CDR3 runs to 14 residues.